These 26 T cell receptor beta chains share one sample of origin, sequenced in a study of T cell repertoires in chronic hepatitis B. Repertoires were generated with immunoSEQ multiplex PCR, while TCRdb's copy carries only in-frame clones and drops some. The sample contains more than 1,000 clones, roughly 80% of which appear only once. Specimen: total CD8+ T cells from PBMCs. Receptors were obtained from a human donor with chronic hepatitis B virus infection.

This chain links TRBV10-3 with TRBJ2-3; no definite D call. CDR3 length: 14 amino acids. Germline V gene lookup returns CDR1 ENHRY and CDR2 SYGVKD. The V gene lost 6 bases and the J gene lost 0 bases, with 10 bases spanning the gap. CDR3 region: CAIRPAGSTDTQYF. Written as DNA, the CDR3 is TGTGCCATCAGACCCGCCGGGAGCACAGATACGCAGTATTTT.

The chain combines TRBV29-1 with TRBJ2-7, with TRBD2 matching over 11 bases. The germline V gene encodes CDR1 SQVTM and CDR2 ANQGSEA. The CDR3 runs 13 residues. The V segment lost 5 bases and the J segment 4 bases; nucleotides outside the gene matches: 4. CDR3 coding DNA: TGCAGCGTTAGACTAGCGGGGAGGTACGAGCAGTACTTC. It is translated as CSVRLAGRYEQYF.

The chain is built from TRBV27 and TRBJ2-3; the D is unclear. The V gene lost 7 bases and the J gene lost 2 bases, with 10 bases spanning the gap. Germline CDR1 reads MNHEY; CDR2 reads SMNVEV (reference sequence). CDR3 length equals 13 residues. CDR3 protein: CASNDPYTDTQYF. The CDR3 DNA follows: TGTGCCAGCAACGATCCTTACACAGATACGCAGTATTTT.

The V call is TRBV27, the J call TRBJ2-5; tentative D call: TRBD1 (6 bases). CDR3 length: 15 residues. V dropped 4 bases and J dropped 2 bases, with 14 bases sitting between them. The germline V gene encodes CDR1 MNHEY and CDR2 SMNVEV (reference sequence). In DNA, the CDR3 is TGTGCCAGCAGTTACGCGCTCGACAGGCAAGAGACCCAGTACTTC. This sequence encodes CASSYALDRQETQYF.

This rearrangement joins TRBV28 to TRBJ2-1, with 12 bases that match TRBD2. Germline lookup yields CDR1 MDHEN and CDR2 SYDVKM. The ends lost 3 bases at V and 8 bases at J; junction bases unmatched: 5. The CDR3 has 15 amino acids. CDR3 DNA: TGTGCCAGCAGTTTCGCTCCTAGCGGGAGGGATGAGCAGTTCTTC. Encoded protein: CASSFAPSGRDEQFF. The complete variable domain, with remaining parts taken from reference TRBV28 and TRBJ2-1, reads DVKVTQSSRYLVKRTGEKVFLECVQDMDHENMFWYRQDPGLGLRLIYFSYDVKMKEKGDIPEGYSVSREKKERFSLILESASTNQTSMYLCASSFAPSGRDEQFFGPGTRLTVL.

The chain joins TRBV4-1 to TRBJ2-1, with D uncertain. The CDR3 consists of 15 residues. Per the germline V gene, CDR1 is MGHRA and CDR2 is YSYEKL. The V and J ends lost 2 bases and 4 bases respectively, with 12 bases between them. In DNA form, the CDR3 reads TGCGCCAGCAGCCAAAACTCATTCGGTTACAATGAGCAGTTCTTC. Translated, it gives CASSQNSFGYNEQFF.

The chain is built from TRBV19 and TRBJ2-3; no clear D. The CDR3 covers 15 residues. Germline CDR1 LNHDA, CDR2 SQIVND (reference sequence). V was trimmed by 1 base and J by 2 bases, leaving 10 bases between them. CDR3 nucleotide sequence: TGTGCCAGTAGTATAGGGGAAAGCGTCACAGATACGCAGTATTTT. This translates into CASSIGESVTDTQYF.

This clone was observed a handful of times. The rearrangement uses TRBV6-5 and TRBJ1-1; no firm D call. Germline V gene data show CDR1 as MNHEY and CDR2 as SVGAGI. The CDR3 has 16 residues. Trimming removed 4 bases from V and 1 base from J, with 16 bases in between. CDR3 amino acids: CASSFELSLGNTEAFF. CDR3 coding DNA: TGTGCCAGCAGTTTCGAACTCTCTCTCGGGAACACTGAAGCTTTCTTT.

The chain links TRBV5-5 to TRBJ2-7; 7 bases align to TRBD2. V gave up 0 bases and J gave up 7 bases; unmatched junction bases: 7. This CDR3 comprises 14 residues. Germline assignment: CDR1 SGHKS and CDR2 YYEKEE (reference sequence). CDR3 DNA sequence: TGTGCCAGCAGCTTGGCCCCAGCGGGAATAGAGCAGTACTTC. Protein: CASSLAPAGIEQYF.

The chain combines TRBV11-2 with TRBJ2-1, with TRBD2 matching 9 bases. J was trimmed by 3 bases and V by 1 base; bases with no gene match: 1. From germline, CDR1 is SGHAT and CDR2 FQNNGV. CDR3 length equals 15 residues. The CDR3 reads CASSLVLAGYNEQFF. In nucleotides, the CDR3 is TGTGCCAGCAGCTTAGTACTAGCGGGCTACAATGAGCAGTTCTTC. Full variable domain (missing parts from reference TRBV11-2 and TRBJ2-1): EAGVAQSPRYKIIEKRQSVAFWCNPISGHATLYWYQQILGQGPKLLIQFQNNGVVDDSQLPKDRFSAERLKGVDSTLKIQPAKLEDSAVYLCASSLVLAGYNEQFFGPGTRLTVL.

This chain links TRBV10-3 with TRBJ1-5; D gene unclear. The V gene lost 5 bases and the J gene lost 3 bases, with 8 bases spanning the gap. Germline V gene lookup returns CDR1 ENHRY and CDR2 SYGVKD. The length of the CDR3 is 13 residues. CDR3 amino acids: CAISRALNQPQHF. The CDR3 DNA reads as TGTGCCATCAGTAGGGCTCTCAATCAGCCCCAGCATTTT.

This sequence joins TRBV4-2 and TRBJ2-4, with D unclear. Germline CDR1 reads LGHNA; CDR2 reads YNFKEQ. V lost 3 bases and J lost 0, with 9 bases in between. The CDR3 runs to 15 residues. DNA for the CDR3: TGTGCCAGCAGCCACGAACGCCTAGCCAAAAACATTCAGTACTTC. Protein: CASSHERLAKNIQYF.

The chain uses TRBV11-2 and TRBJ1-2, with TRBD1 as a possible D gene (5 bases). This CDR3 contains 16 residues. Trimming removed 1 base at V and 9 bases at J, with 21 bases between. CDR1 and CDR2 (germline): SGHAT, FQNNGV. DNA of the CDR3: TGTGCCAGCAGCTTAGTCGGCCCGGGGGGGGATCTTAGCTACACCTTC. It is translated as CASSLVGPGGDLSYTF. Complete variable domain (other parts from reference TRBV11-2 and TRBJ1-2): EAGVAQSPRYKIIEKRQSVAFWCNPISGHATLYWYQQILGQGPKLLIQFQNNGVVDDSQLPKDRFSAERLKGVDSTLKIQPAKLEDSAVYLCASSLVGPGGDLSYTFGSGTRLTVV.

The chain joins TRBV11-3 to TRBJ1-5, with no clear D. The CDR3 is 13 residues long. Between the trimmed V and J ends, which lost 1 base and 3 bases, there was a span of 4 bases. CDR1 and CDR2 (germline): SGHNT, YENEEA. The DNA for the CDR3 is TGTGCCAGCAGCTTAGGGCACAATCAGCCCCAGCATTTT. Its protein product is CASSLGHNQPQHF. Based on the CDR3 plus reference TRBV11-3 and TRBJ1-5, the full variable domain is EAGVVQSPRYKIIEKKQPVAFWCNPISGHNTLYWYLQNLGQGPELLIRYENEEAVDDSQLPKDRFSAERLKGVDSTLKIQPAELGDSAVYLCASSLGHNQPQHFGDGTRLSIL.

The rearrangement joins TRBV7-8 to TRBJ2-3; TRBD2 is a possible D gene (7 bases). Per germline, CDR1 SGHVS and CDR2 FQNEAQ. CDR3 length: 18 amino acids. V gave up 5 bases and J gave up 12 bases, with 33 bases separating them. In nucleotides, the CDR3 is TGTGCCAGCAGCCCTTTTTCCGAGGGGGAGGGCCTTAAAGGAGCACAGTATTTT. This gives the protein CASSPFSEGEGLKGAQYF.

The rearrangement joins TRBV2 to TRBJ2-5, with D possibly matching TRBD1 (6 bases). Trimming left V 4 bases short and J 3 bases short, with 18 bases between. CDR3 length equals 16 residues. Germline lookup yields CDR1 SNHLY and CDR2 FYNNEI. This CDR3 reads CASSGPTTGGKETQYF. CDR3 bases: TGTGCCAGCAGTGGGCCAACGACAGGTGGTAAAGAGACCCAGTACTTC.

V is TRBV29-1 and J is TRBJ2-1; 7 bases line up with TRBD1. V lost 1 base to trimming and J lost 12 bases; unmatched junction nucleotides: 12. This CDR3 contains 14 residues. Germline V CDR1 and CDR2: SQVTM, ANQGSEA. The CDR3 protein is CSVEAFGQAQGQFF. In DNA, the CDR3 is TGCAGCGTTGAAGCCTTCGGACAGGCCCAGGGGCAGTTCTTC.

This rearrangement joins TRBV7-2 to TRBJ2-2, with TRBD1 matching 10 bases. Germline loops: CDR1 SGHTA, CDR2 FQGNSA. V lost 1 base to trimming and J lost 4 bases; unmatched junction nucleotides: 6. The CDR3 extends over 17 amino acids. CDR3 amino acids: CASSLVGGTGVTGELFF. DNA of the CDR3: TGTGCCAGCAGCTTAGTAGGCGGGACAGGGGTCACCGGGGAGCTGTTTTTT.

The V gene is TRBV6-1, the J gene TRBJ2-1, with D unresolved. V lost 3 bases and J 2 bases, leaving 11 bases between the germline ends. CDR3 length equals 15 residues. Germline V CDR1 and CDR2: MNHNS, SASEGT. The CDR3: CASSDWLGPYNEQFF. The DNA for the CDR3 is TGTGCCAGCAGTGATTGGCTAGGGCCCTACAATGAGCAGTTCTTC.

The CDR3 bases are TGTGCCAGCAGCAACAAACAGGGAGCCACAGAGTTAACTGAAGCTTTCTTT. Encoded protein: CASSNKQGATELTEAFF. The V call is TRBV7-8, the J call TRBJ1-1; tentative D call: TRBD1 (6 bases). Deletions cut 5 bases from V and 5 bases from J, with 24 bases between. The CDR3 spans 17 residues. Germline lookup yields CDR1 SGHVS and CDR2 FQNEAQ.

In the case of this clone: A junction boundary mismatches the germline segment, possibly from a read error. As DNA, the CDR3 is TGTGCCGGCAGTTTAACAGGGGACGGCACTGAAGCTTTCTTT. It codes for CAGSLTGDGTEAFF. J is TRBJ1-1 and V is TRBV28; 7 bases are shared with TRBD1. The germline V gene encodes CDR1 MDHEN and CDR2 SYDVKM. This CDR3 is built from 14 residues.

The V and J genes are TRBV9 and TRBJ2-2; possible D gene TRBD1, 6 bases. The germline CDR1 and CDR2 sequences are SGDLS and YYNGEE. V was cut by 4 bases and J by 1 base, with 11 bases left in between. There are 15 residues in the CDR3. In nucleotides, the CDR3 is TGTGCCAGCAGCACCTGGGGACAGAACACCGGGGAGCTGTTTTTT. Protein sequence: CASSTWGQNTGELFF.

This clone was seen only a few times. The V gene is TRBV29-1, the J gene TRBJ1-2, with D tentatively TRBD1 (6 bases). CDR1 and CDR2 from the germline V gene are SQVTM and ANQGSEA. The CDR3 runs to 11 residues. The V end lost 3 bases, the J end lost 8 bases, and 10 bases lay between the germline ends. The CDR3 bases are TGCAGCGTTGAGTACAGGGACGGCTACACCTTC. Its protein is CSVEYRDGYTF.

This clone was observed a handful of times. V is TRBV28 and J is TRBJ1-5; 9 positions agree with TRBD1. Germline values: CDR1 MDHEN, CDR2 SYDVKM. The V gene end was trimmed by 6 bases and the J gene end by 4 bases; junction bases not matched to a gene: 4. The CDR3 loop spans 14 amino acids. CDR3 DNA sequence: TGTGCCAGCAGCCTCGGGACAGGGAATCAGCCCCAGCATTTT. Translation gives CASSLGTGNQPQHF. Supplemented by reference TRBV28 and TRBJ1-5, the full variable domain reads DVKVTQSSRYLVKRTGEKVFLECVQDMDHENMFWYRQDPGLGLRLIYFSYDVKMKEKGDIPEGYSVSREKKERFSLILESASTNQTSMYLCASSLGTGNQPQHFGDGTRLSIL.

The chain has TRBV9 and TRBJ2-1, with 8 bases aligning to TRBD2. Germline trimming cut 0 bases from V and 0 bases from J; bases unmatched to any gene: 11. The V gene's germline CDR1 is SGDLS and CDR2 YYNGEE. The CDR3 spans 19 residues. The CDR3 region is CASSVGIIAGGSSYNEQFF. As DNA, the CDR3 is TGTGCCAGCAGCGTAGGAATAATTGCGGGAGGTAGCTCCTACAATGAGCAGTTCTTC.

The J gene is TRBJ2-7, the V gene TRBV11-2, with D tentatively TRBD1 or TRBD2 (6 bases each). V was cut by 4 bases and J by 5 bases, with 15 bases left in between. The CDR3 runs 14 residues. In germline, CDR1 is SGHAT, CDR2 FQNNGV. CDR3 amino acids: CASSSGGGRNEQYF. As DNA, the CDR3 is TGTGCCAGCAGCTCAGGTGGGGGGCGTAACGAGCAGTACTTC.